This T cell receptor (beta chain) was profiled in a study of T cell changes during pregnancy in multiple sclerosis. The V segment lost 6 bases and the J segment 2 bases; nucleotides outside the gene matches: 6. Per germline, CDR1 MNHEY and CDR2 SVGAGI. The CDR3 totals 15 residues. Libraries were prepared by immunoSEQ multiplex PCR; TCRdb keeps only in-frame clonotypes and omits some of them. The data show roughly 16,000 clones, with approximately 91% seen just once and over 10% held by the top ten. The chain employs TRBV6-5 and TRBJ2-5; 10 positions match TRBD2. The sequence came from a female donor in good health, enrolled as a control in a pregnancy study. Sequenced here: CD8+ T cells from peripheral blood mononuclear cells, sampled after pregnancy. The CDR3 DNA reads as TGTGCCAGCAGGGCCGGGACTAGCGATCAAGAGACCCAGTACTTC. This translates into CASRAGTSDQETQYF.